The sequence of this T cell receptor (beta chain) was determined in a study of blood T cell repertoires in COVID-19 (dated by TCRdb to about 2020). The study in broad terms: Samples covering the acute and convalescent phases of COVID-19 were provided by collaborators in the United States, Italy and Spain. The repertoires were released in a freely available public database meant as a resource for research on the immune response to SARS-CoV-2. The sample metadata nearly always contained a de-identified subject ID, COVID-19 status, age in years and sex. The prospective study material was composed of cDNA or gDNA derived from T cells, B-cell-depleted T cells, or PBMCs. Samples came from the ongoing ImmuneRACE study (first 160 participants) plus 1,254 subjects from 6 global collaborators. HLA class I and class II types, where available, came from metadata supplied by the sample provider rather than from assay-based typing. Subjects who had been exposed to COVID-19, were actively infected with it, or had recovered from it provided the deeply sampled blood TCRbeta repertoires that made up the dataset.

TCRbeta CDR3 regions were amplified from genomic DNA by means of the immunoSEQ Assay, a bias-controlled multiplex PCR. The published analysis was carried out like this. Within the assay, amplification of reference gene primers was used to estimate how many nucleated cells each sample contained. To quantify the absolute abundance of each unique TCRbeta CDR3 rearrangement, sequence reads were collapsed and filtered. For each sample, productive Simpson clonality was calculated as the square root of Simpson's diversity index over productive rearrangements. Here the immuneACCESS table is served through TCRdb, limited to in-frame sequences with V and J called. Missing clones are a known gap in these copies; in checked studies unresolved V genes cover under half, and the rest lacks a known reason. V, J and clone size are those of that table, while D and trimming were read from the DNA. This sample is represented by approximately 130,000 clones; approximately 84% of them were singletons. The ten largest account for around 20% of the sample.

Counted from cysteine to phenylalanine, this CDR3 has 15 amino acids. Kept here is only the CDR3 DNA, which spans 45 bases and is read in frame from base 1. CDR1 and CDR2 are read off the germline V gene (reference sequence) as LNHNV and YYDKDF. Between the V and J ends, shortened by 3 bases and 7 bases respectively, the junction contains 19 bases. For this clone: The clone's antigen remains unknown. Per-base qualities were not stored, and no clone one base away is much larger.

What the research found in general, with its limitations: The quantity of clinical and demographic metadata differed by source and by participant and was supplied without curation.

A second Seattle source provided samples from volunteer blood donors who had recovered from COVID-19. The collaborating institutions used their own protocols to collect whole blood in K2EDTA tubes. For TCRbeta analysis, collaborators shipped samples as frozen whole blood, isolated PBMCs, or DNA extracted from either of those sample types. Sequencing input: peripheral blood. The receptor was isolated from a woman aged 45-60 years who had recovered from COVID-19. The chain was built from TRBV15 and TRBJ2-7; TRBD2 is a weak D gene call, 5 bases matching. The sequenced DNA is TGTGCCACCAGCAGGGTGAGAGGGTCGCGTAGGGAGCAGTACTTC. This encodes CATSRVRGSRREQYF.